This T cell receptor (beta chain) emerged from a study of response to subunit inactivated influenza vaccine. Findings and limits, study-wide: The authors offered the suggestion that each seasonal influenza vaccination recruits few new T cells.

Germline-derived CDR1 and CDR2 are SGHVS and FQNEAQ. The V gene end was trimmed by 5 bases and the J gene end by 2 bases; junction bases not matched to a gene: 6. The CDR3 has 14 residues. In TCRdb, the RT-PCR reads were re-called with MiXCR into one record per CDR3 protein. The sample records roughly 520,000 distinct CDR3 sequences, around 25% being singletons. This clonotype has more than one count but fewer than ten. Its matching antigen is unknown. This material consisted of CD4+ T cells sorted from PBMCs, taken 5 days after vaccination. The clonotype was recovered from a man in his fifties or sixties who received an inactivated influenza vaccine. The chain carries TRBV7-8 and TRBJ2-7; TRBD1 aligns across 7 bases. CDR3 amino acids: CASSVTGTPYEQYF. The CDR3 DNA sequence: TGTGCCAGCAGCGTGACAGGGACGCCCTACGAGCAGTACTTC.